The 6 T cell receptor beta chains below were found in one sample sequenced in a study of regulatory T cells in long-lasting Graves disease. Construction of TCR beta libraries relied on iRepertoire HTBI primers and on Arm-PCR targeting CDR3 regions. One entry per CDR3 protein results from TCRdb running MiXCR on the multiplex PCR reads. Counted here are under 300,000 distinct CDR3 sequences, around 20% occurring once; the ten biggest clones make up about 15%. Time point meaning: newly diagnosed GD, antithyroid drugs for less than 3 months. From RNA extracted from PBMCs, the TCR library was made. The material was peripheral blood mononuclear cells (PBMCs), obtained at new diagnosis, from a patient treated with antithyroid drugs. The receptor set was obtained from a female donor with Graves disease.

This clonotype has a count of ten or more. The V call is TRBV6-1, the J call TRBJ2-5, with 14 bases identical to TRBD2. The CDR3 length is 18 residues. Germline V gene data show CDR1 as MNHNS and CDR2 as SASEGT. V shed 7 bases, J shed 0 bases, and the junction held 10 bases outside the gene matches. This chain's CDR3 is CASTEDRTSGGYQETQYF. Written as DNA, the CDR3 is TGTGCCAGCACCGAAGACAGGACTAGCGGGGGGTACCAAGAGACCCAGTACTTC.

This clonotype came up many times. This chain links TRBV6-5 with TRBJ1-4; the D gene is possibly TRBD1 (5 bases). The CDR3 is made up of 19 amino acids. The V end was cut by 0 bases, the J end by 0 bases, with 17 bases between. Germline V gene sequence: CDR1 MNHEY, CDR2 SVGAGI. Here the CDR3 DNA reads TGTGCCAGCAGTTACTCGAAGAGGCAGGGACTTGCAACTAATGAAAAACTGTTTTTT. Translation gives CASSYSKRQGLATNEKLFF.

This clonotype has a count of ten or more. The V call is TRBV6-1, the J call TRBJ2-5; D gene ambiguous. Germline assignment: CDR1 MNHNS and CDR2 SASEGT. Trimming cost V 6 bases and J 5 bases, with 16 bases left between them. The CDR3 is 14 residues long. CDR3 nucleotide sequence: TGTGCCAGCAGCCGGTACCGACCCAGGGAGACCCAGTACTTC. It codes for CASSRYRPRETQYF.

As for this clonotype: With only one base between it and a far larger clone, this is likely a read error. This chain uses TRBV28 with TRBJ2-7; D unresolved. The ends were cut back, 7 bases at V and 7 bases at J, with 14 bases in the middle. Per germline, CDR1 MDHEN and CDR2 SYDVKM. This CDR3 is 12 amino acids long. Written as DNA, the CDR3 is TGTGCCAGCACCGCGCCCTACAATGAGCAGTACTTC. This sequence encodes CASTAPYNEQYF.

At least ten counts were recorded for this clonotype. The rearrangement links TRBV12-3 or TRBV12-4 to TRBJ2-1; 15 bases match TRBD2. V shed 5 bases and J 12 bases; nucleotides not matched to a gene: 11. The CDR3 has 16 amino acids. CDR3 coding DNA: TGTGCCAGCAGTCTATCAGGACTAGCGGGGGGGCTGGTGCAGTTCTTC. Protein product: CASSLSGLAGGLVQFF.

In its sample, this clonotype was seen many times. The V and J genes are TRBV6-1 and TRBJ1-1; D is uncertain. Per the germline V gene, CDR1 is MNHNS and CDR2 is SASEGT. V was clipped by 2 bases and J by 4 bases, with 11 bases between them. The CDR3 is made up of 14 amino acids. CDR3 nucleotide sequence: TGTGCCAGCAGTGAATTGAAGGGCGGCACTGAAGCTTTCTTT. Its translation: CASSELKGGTEAFF.